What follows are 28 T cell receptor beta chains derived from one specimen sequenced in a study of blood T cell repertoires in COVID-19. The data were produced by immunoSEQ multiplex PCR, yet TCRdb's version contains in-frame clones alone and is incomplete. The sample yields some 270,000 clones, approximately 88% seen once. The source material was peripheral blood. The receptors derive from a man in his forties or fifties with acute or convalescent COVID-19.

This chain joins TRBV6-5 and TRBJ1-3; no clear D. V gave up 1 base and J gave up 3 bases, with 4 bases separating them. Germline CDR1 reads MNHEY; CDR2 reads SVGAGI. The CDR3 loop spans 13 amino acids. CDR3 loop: CASSYYHGNTIYF. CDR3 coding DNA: TGTGCCAGCAGTTACTATCATGGAAACACCATATATTTT.

The CDR3 coding sequence is TGTGCCACCAGCAGGGGGGGGCCCTCATTTGGCTACGAGCAGTACTTC. It specifies CATSRGGPSFGYEQYF. This rearrangement joins TRBV15 to TRBJ2-7; D possibly corresponds to TRBD2 (7 bases). Germline CDR1 is LNHNV and CDR2 is YYDKDF (reference sequence). CDR3 length: 16 amino acids. V lost 3 bases to trimming and J lost 3 bases, with 18 bases between them.

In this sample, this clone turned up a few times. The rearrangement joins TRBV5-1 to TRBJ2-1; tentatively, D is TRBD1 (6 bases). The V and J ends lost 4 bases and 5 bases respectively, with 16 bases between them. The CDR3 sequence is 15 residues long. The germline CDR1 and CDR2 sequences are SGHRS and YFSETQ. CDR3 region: CASSRSQGYNNEQFF. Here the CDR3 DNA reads TGCGCCAGCAGCCGATCCCAGGGGTACAACAATGAGCAGTTCTTC.

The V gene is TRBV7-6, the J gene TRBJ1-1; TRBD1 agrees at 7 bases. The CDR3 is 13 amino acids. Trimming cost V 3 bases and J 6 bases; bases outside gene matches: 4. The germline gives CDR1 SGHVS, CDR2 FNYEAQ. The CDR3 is CASSFDREAEAFF. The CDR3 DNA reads TGTGCCAGCAGCTTTGACAGGGAGGCTGAAGCTTTCTTT.

The DNA for the CDR3 is TGTGCCAGCTCATCCCTTCTAGCGGGGGGGTACAATGAGCAGTTCTTC. Translated, it gives CASSSLLAGGYNEQFF. V usage is TRBV18 and J usage is TRBJ2-1; 12 positions agree with TRBD2. V lost 5 bases, J lost 4 bases, and 6 bases stayed unmatched. The CDR3 totals 16 residues. CDR1 is KGHSH and CDR2 is LQKENI in the germline V gene.

The CDR3 loop is CAISAALAGGQDTQYF. DNA of the CDR3: TGTGCCATCAGTGCCGCCCTAGCGGGGGGGCAAGATACGCAGTATTTT. The gene calls are TRBV10-3 and TRBJ2-3; 12 bases are shared with TRBD2. The CDR3 is 16 residues long. Germline V lookup: CDR1 ENHRY, CDR2 SYGVKD. V shed 4 bases, J shed 5 bases, and the junction held 7 bases outside the gene matches.

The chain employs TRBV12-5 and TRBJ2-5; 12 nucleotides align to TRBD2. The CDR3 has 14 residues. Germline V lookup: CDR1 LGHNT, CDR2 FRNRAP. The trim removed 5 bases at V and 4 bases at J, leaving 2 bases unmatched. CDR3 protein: CASGLAGGVETQYF. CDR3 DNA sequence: TGTGCTAGTGGTCTAGCGGGGGGGGTAGAGACCCAGTACTTC.

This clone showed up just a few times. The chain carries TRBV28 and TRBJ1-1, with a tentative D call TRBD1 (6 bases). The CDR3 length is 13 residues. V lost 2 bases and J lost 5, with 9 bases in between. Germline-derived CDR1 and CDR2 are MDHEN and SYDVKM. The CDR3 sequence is CASSLLDRTEAFF. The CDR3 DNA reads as TGTGCCAGCAGTTTACTAGACAGGACTGAAGCTTTCTTT. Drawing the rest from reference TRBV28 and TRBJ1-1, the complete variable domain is DVKVTQSSRYLVKRTGEKVFLECVQDMDHENMFWYRQDPGLGLRLIYFSYDVKMKEKGDIPEGYSVSREKKERFSLILESASTNQTSMYLCASSLLDRTEAFFGQGTRLTVV.

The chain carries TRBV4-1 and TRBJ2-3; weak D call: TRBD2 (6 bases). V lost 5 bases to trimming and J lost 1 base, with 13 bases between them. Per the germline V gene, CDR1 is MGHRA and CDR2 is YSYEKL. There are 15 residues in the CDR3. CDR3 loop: CASSNLGGGTDTQYF. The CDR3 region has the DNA TGCGCCAGCAGCAATTTAGGAGGGGGCACAGATACGCAGTATTTT.

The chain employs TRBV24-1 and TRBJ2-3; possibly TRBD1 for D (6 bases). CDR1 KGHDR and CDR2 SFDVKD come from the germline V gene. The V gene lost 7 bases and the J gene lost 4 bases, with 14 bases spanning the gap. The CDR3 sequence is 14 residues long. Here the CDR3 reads CATSETGIADTQYF. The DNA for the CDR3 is TGTGCCACCAGCGAAACAGGGATAGCAGATACGCAGTATTTT.

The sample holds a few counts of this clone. CDR3 in DNA: TGTGCCAGCAGGTCTACAGGGAGCACCGGGGAGCTGTTTTTT. Translation: CASRSTGSTGELFF. The chain couples TRBV25-1 to TRBJ2-2, with D perhaps TRBD1 (6 bases). This CDR3 has 14 amino acids. Per the germline V gene, CDR1 is MGHDK and CDR2 is SYGVNS. V was clipped by 6 bases and J by 4 bases, with 12 bases between them.

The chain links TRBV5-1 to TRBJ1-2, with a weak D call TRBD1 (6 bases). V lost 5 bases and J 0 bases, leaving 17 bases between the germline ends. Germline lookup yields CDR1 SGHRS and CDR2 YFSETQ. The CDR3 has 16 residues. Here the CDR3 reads CASSPMTGSSNYGYTF. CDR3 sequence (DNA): TGCGCCAGCAGTCCTATGACAGGCTCTTCTAACTATGGCTACACCTTC.

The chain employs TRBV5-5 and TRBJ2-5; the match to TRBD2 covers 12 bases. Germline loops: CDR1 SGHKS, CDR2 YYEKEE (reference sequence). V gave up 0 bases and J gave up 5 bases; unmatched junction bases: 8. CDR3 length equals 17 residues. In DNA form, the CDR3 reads TGTGCCAGCAGCTTGGGAGCTAGCGGGGGGGCCTGGGAGACCCAGTACTTC. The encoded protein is CASSLGASGGAWETQYF. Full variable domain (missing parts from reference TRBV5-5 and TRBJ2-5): DAGVTQSPTHLIKTRGQQVTLRCSPISGHKSVSWYQQVLGQGPQFIFQYYEKEERGRGNFPDRFSARQFPNYSSELNVNALLLGDSALYLCASSLGASGGAWETQYFGPGTRLLVL.

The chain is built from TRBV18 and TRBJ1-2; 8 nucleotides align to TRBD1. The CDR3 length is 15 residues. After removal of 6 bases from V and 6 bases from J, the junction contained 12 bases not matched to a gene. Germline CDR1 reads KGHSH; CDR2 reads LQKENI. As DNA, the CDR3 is TGTGCCAGCTCTCCTATCGACAGGGGCCTGGATGGCTACACCTTC. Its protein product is CASSPIDRGLDGYTF.

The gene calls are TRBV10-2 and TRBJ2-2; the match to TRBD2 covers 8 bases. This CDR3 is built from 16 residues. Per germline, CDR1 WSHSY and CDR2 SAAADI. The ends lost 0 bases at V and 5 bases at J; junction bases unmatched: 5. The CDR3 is CASSESPVAGTGELFF. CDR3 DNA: TGCGCCAGCAGTGAGTCGCCGGTAGCGGGGACCGGGGAGCTGTTTTTT.

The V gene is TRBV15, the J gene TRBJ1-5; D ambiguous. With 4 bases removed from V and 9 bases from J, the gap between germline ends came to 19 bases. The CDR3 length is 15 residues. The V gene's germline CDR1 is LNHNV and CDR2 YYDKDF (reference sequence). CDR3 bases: TGTGCCACCAGCATGAAAGTTCGGGTTGAATGGCCCCAGCATTTT. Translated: CATSMKVRVEWPQHF.

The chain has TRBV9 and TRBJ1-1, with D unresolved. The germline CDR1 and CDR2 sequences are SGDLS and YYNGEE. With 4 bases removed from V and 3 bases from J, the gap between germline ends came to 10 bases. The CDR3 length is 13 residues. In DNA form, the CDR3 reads TGTGCCAGCAGCCTTGGCGGCCACACTGAAGCTTTCTTT. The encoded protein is CASSLGGHTEAFF.

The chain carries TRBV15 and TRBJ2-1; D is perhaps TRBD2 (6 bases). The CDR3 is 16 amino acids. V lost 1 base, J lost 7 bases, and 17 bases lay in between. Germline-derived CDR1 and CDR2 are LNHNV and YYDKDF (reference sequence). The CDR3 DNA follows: TGTGCCACCAGCAGAGGGCCTCAAGGAGGGTCGAATGAGCAGTTCTTC. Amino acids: CATSRGPQGGSNEQFF.

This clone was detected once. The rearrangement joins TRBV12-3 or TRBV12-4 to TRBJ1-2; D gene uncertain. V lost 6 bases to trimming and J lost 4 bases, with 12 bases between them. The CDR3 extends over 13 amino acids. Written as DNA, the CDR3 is TGTGCCAGCAGCCAACTTGACACCTATGGCTACACCTTC. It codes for CASSQLDTYGYTF.

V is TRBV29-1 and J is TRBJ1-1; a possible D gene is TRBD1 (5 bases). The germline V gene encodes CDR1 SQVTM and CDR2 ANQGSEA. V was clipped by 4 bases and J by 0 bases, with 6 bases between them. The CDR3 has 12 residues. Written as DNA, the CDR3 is TGCAGCGTTGGACAGTTGAACACTGAAGCTTTCTTT. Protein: CSVGQLNTEAFF.

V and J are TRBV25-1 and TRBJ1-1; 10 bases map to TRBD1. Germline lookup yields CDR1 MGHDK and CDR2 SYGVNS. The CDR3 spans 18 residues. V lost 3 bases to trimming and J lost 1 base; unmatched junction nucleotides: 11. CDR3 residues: CASSDSPGQGLRNTEAFF. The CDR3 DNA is TGTGCCAGCAGTGATTCTCCGGGACAGGGGCTAAGGAACACTGAAGCTTTCTTT.

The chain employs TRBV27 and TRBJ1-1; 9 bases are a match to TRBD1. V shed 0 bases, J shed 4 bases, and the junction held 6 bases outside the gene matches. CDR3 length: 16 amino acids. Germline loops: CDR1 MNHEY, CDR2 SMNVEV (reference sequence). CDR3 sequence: CASSLSGDRDRTEAFF. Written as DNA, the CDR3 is TGTGCCAGCAGTTTATCGGGGGACAGGGACCGCACTGAAGCTTTCTTT.

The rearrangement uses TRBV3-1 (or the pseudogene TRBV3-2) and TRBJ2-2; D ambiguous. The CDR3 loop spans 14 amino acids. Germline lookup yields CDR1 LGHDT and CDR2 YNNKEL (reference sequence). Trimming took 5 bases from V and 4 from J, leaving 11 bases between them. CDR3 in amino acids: CASSAARFTGELFF. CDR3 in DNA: TGTGCCAGCAGCGCCGCCAGGTTCACCGGGGAGCTGTTTTTT.

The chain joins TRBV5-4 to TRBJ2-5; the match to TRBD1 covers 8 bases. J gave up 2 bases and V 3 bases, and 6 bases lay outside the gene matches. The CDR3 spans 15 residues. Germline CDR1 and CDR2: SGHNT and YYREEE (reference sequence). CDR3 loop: CASSSTDRGQETQYF. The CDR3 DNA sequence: TGTGCCAGCAGCTCCACTGACAGGGGACAAGAGACCCAGTACTTC.

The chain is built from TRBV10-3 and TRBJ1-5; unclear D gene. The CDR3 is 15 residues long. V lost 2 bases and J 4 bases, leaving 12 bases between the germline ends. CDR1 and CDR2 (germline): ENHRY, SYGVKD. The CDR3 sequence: CAISESGLGNQPQHF. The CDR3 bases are TGTGCCATCAGTGAGAGTGGGCTTGGGAATCAGCCCCAGCATTTT.

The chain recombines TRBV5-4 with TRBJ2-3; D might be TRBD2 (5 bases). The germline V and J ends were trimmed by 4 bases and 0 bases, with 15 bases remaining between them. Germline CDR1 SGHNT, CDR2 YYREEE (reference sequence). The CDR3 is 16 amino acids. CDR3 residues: CASSVRTRRSTDTQYF. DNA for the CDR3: TGTGCCAGCAGCGTCCGGACTCGACGAAGCACAGATACGCAGTATTTT.

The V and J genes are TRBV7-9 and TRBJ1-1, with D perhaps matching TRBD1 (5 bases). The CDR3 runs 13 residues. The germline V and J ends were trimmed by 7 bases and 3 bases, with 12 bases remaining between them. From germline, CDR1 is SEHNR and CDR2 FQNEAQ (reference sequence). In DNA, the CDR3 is TGTGCCAGCACCCCAACCAGGGACACTGAAGCTTTCTTT. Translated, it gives CASTPTRDTEAFF. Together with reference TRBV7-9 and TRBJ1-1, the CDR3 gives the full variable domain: DTGVSQNPRHKITKRGQNVTFRCDPISEHNRLYWYRQTLGQGPEFLTYFQNEAQLEKSRLLSDRFSAERPKGSFSTLEIQRTEQGDSAMYLCASTPTRDTEAFFGQGTRLTVV.

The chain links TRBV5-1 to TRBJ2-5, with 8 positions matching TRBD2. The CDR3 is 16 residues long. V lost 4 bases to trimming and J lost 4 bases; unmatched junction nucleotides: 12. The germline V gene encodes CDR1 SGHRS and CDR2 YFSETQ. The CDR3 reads CASSLPRAAGGETQYF. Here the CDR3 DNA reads TGCGCCAGCAGCCTCCCCCGGGCCGCGGGGGGAGAGACCCAGTACTTC.